Detailed here is one T cell receptor (beta chain). Its matching antigen is unknown. Arm-PCR of CDR3 regions and iRepertoire HTBI primers were the basis on which TCR beta libraries were built. Using its own MiXCR run on the multiplex PCR reads, TCRdb lists one record per CDR3 protein. The table records 400,000 to 450,000 distinct CDR3 sequences, about a quarter of them present only once. The data originate from a study of regulatory T cells in long-lasting Graves disease. Study results and caveats: Patients with persistent disease showed a bias toward TRBV28, TRBJ1-2 and TRBJ2-5.

Time point specified: persistent/refractory GD, antithyroid drugs over 5 years with positive TRAb. Extracted PBMC RNA gave rise to the TCR library. This CDR3 contains 16 residues. The V and J ends lost 2 bases and 0 bases respectively, with 11 bases between them. The germline gives CDR1 MGHDK, CDR2 SYGVNS. The chain uses TRBV25-1 and TRBJ1-3; D is uncertain. The source is a female donor with Graves disease. Sequenced material: peripheral blood mononuclear cells (PBMCs), taken when the disease was refractory, from a patient treated with antithyroid drugs. The CDR3 coding sequence is TGTGCCAGCAGTGAAGGTCTGGGCAGCTCTGGAAACACCATATATTTT. Translating it yields CASSEGLGSSGNTIYF.